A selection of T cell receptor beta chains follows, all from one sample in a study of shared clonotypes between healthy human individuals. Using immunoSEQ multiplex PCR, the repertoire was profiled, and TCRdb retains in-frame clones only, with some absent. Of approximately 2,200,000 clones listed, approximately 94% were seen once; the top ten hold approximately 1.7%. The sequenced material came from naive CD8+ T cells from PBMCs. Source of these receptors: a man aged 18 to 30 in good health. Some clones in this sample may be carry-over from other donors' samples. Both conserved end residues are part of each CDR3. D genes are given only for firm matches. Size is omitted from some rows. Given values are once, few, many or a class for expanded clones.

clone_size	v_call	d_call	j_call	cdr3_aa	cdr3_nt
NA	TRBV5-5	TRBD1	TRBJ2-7	CASSPRAGGYEQYF	TGTGCCAGCAGCCCCCGGGCAGGGGGCTACGAGCAGTACTTC
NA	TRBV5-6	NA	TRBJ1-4	CASSRSGNEKLFF	TGTGCCAGCAGCCGTTCCGGTAACGAAAAACTGTTTTTT
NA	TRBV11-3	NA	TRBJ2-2	CASIIFGPSGTGELFF	TGTGCCAGCATCATTTTCGGGCCCTCGGGCACCGGGGAGCTGTTTTTT
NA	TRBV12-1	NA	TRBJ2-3	CASSCAGTGKYF	TGTGCCAGCAGCTGCGCCGGGACAGGGAAGTATTTT
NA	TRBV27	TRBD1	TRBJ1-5	CASSLDRGSNQPQHF	TGTGCCAGCAGTTTAGACAGGGGAAGCAATCAGCCCCAGCATTTT
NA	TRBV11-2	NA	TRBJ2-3	CASSPRQGVSGTDTQYF	TGTGCCAGCAGCCCGAGACAGGGCGTAAGCGGGACAGATACGCAGTATTTT
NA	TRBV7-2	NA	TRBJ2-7	CASSLTSDRGYEQYF	TGTGCCAGCAGCCTAACTAGCGACAGGGGCTACGAGCAGTACTTC
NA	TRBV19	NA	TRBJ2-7	CASSISLPGHLSPYEQYF	TGTGCCAGTAGTATCTCCCTCCCGGGACACCTTTCCCCCTACGAGCAGTACTTC
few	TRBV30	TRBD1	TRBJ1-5	CAWSDRGGNQPQHF	TGTGCCTGGAGTGACAGGGGTGGAAATCAGCCCCAGCATTTT
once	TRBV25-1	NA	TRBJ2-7	CASRPTRGHNRYEQYF	TGTGCCAGCAGGCCCACCAGGGGACACAACCGCTACGAGCAGTACTTC
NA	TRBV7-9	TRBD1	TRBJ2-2	CASSSRDRVTGELFF	TGTGCCAGCAGCTCCCGGGACAGGGTAACCGGGGAGCTGTTTTTT
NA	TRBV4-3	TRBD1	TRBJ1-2	CASSQDRGTAYGYTF	TGCGCCAGCAGCCAAGATAGGGGGACAGCCTATGGCTACACCTTC
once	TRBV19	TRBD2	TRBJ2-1	CASSILTSGSNEQFF	TGTGCCAGTAGTATATTGACTAGCGGGAGCAATGAGCAGTTCTTC
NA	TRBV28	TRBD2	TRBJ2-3	CASSLSGLAGGGTQYF	TGTGCCAGCAGTTTATCGGGACTAGCGGGAGGCGGTACGCAGTATTTT
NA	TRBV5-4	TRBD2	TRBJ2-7	CASSLQASGSYEQYF	TGTGCCAGCAGCCTGCAGGCTAGCGGTTCCTACGAGCAGTACTTC
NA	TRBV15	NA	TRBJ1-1	CATSRPGQKNTEAFF	TGTGCCACCAGCAGACCCGGACAGAAGAACACTGAAGCTTTCTTT
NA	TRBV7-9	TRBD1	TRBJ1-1	CASSPPGQGPEAFF	TGTGCCAGCAGCCCTCCGGGACAGGGACCTGAAGCTTTCTTT
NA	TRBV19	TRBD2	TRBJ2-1	CASGAGLAYNEQFF	TGTGCCAGTGGCGCGGGACTAGCCTACAATGAGCAGTTCTTC
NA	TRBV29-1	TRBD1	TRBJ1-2	CSVDRVDGYTF	TGCAGCGTGGACAGGGTGGATGGCTACACCTTC
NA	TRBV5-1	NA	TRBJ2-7	CASSEFGTPYEQYF	TGCGCCAGCAGTGAGTTCGGGACTCCCTACGAGCAGTACTTC
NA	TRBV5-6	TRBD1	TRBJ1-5	CASSLGGQANQPQHF	TGTGCCAGCAGCTTGGGCGGACAGGCGAATCAGCCCCAGCATTTT
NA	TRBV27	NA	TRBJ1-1	CASSPRGRFAEAFF	TGTGCCAGCAGCCCTAGGGGAAGATTCGCGGAAGCTTTCTTT
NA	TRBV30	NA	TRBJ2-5	CAWSVSGGETQYF	TGTGCCTGGAGTGTAAGCGGAGGGGAGACCCAGTACTTC
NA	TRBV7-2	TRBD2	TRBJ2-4	CASSFSGGGNIQYF	TGTGCCAGCAGCTTCTCCGGGGGAGGGAACATTCAGTACTTC
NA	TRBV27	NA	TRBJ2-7	CASSLQPRQVGLTEQYF	TGTGCCAGCAGTCTCCAACCGAGACAGGTCGGATTGACCGAGCAGTACTTC
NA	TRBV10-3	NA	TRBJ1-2	CAIRPEGPFYGYTF	TGTGCCATCAGGCCGGAGGGGCCGTTCTATGGCTACACCTTC
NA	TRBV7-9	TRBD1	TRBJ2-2	CASRWDRVGPGELFF	TGTGCCAGCAGGTGGGACAGGGTAGGACCCGGGGAGCTGTTTTTT
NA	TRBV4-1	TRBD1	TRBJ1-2	CASNQARDSLGGYTF	TGCGCCAGCAACCAAGCAAGGGACAGTCTGGGGGGCTACACCTTC
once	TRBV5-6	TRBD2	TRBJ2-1	CASSLARTSYYNEQFF	TGTGCCAGCAGCTTGGCTCGGACTAGCTACTACAATGAGCAGTTCTTC
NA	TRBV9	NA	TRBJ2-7	CASSPGLEGGSEQYF	TGTGCCAGCAGCCCGGGATTGGAGGGGGGCTCCGAGCAGTACTTC
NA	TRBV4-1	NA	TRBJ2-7	CASSQVLGGTTYEQYF	TGCGCCAGCAGCCAAGTTTTAGGGGGGACGACCTACGAGCAGTACTTC
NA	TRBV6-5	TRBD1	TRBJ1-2	CASRPGTVYGYTF	TGTGCCAGCAGGCCGGGGACAGTCTATGGCTACACCTTC
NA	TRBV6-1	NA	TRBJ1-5	CASSAWATGGRGNQPQHF	TGTGCCAGCAGTGCGTGGGCAACTGGTGGACGGGGCAATCAGCCCCAGCATTTT
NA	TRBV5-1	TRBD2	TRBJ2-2	CASSLGGLAGATGELFF	TGCGCCAGCAGCTTGGGTGGTCTAGCGGGAGCCACCGGGGAGCTGTTTTTT
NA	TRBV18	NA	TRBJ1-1	CASSPPRGIMNTEAFF	TGTGCCAGCTCACCCCCGCGAGGGATCATGAACACTGAAGCTTTCTTT
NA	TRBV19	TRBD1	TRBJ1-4	CASTPEDRELLTNEKLFF	TGTGCCAGTACCCCGGAGGACAGGGAACTCCTAACTAATGAAAAACTGTTTTTT
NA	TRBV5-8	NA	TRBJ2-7	CASSLVQTPQREQYF	TGTGCCAGCAGCTTGGTTCAGACACCCCAACGGGAGCAGTACTTC
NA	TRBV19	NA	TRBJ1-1	CASSIAPGMNTEAFF	TGTGCCAGTAGTATAGCTCCAGGTATGAACACTGAAGCTTTCTTT
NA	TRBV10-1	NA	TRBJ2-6	CASSDYIAQSRANVLTF	TGCGCCAGCAGTGACTACATCGCACAAAGTCGGGCCAACGTCCTGACTTTC
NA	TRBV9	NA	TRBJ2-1	CASSVDRGGEQFF	TGTGCCAGCAGCGTAGACAGGGGAGGAGAGCAGTTCTTC
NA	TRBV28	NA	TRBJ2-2	CASSLRGWELFF	TGTGCCAGCAGTTTAAGGGGGTGGGAGCTGTTTTTT
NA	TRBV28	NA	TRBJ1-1	CATLWGLNTEAFF	TGTGCCACCCTCTGGGGATTGAACACTGAAGCTTTCTTT
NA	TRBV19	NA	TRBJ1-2	CASSNRTAANYGYTF	TGTGCCAGTAGTAACCGGACCGCCGCTAACTATGGCTACACCTTC
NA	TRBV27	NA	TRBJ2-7	CASSFGSYYEQYF	TGTGCCAGCAGTTTCGGCAGTTACTACGAGCAGTACTTC
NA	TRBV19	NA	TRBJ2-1	CASSGDLANEQFF	TGTGCCAGTAGTGGGGACCTGGCCAATGAGCAGTTCTTC
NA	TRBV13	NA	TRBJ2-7	CASSLGTPGPKGYEQYF	TGTGCCAGCAGCTTAGGGACCCCTGGGCCAAAAGGGTACGAGCAGTACTTC
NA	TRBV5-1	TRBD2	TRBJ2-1	CASSSRAGASYNEQFF	TGCGCCAGCAGCAGTAGAGCGGGAGCCTCCTACAATGAGCAGTTCTTC
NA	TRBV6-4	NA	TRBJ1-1	CASTEAFF	TGTGCCAGCACTGAAGCTTTCTTT
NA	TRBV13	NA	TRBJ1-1	CASSLGNRPNTEAFF	TGTGCCAGCAGCTTAGGTAACAGGCCGAACACTGAAGCTTTCTTT
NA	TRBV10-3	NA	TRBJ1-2	CAISEGGGGYTF	TGTGCCATCAGTGAGGGCGGAGGTGGCTACACCTTC
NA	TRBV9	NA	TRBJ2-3	CASSVEGSSTDTQYF	TGTGCCAGCAGCGTAGAAGGGTCTAGCACAGATACGCAGTATTTT
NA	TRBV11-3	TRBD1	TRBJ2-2	CASSLKGARELFF	TGTGCCAGCAGCTTAAAGGGGGCCAGGGAGCTGTTTTTT
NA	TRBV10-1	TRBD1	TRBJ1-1	CASSEKGDRSGAEAFF	TGCGCCAGCAGTGAGAAGGGGGACAGATCTGGAGCTGAAGCTTTCTTT
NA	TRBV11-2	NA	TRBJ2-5	CASSKRYGGSETQYF	TGTGCCAGCAGCAAAAGATATGGGGGGTCAGAGACCCAGTACTTC
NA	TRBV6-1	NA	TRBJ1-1	CASRERLNTEAFF	TGTGCCAGCAGGGAGAGGTTGAACACTGAAGCTTTCTTT
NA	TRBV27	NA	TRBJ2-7	CASSFGIMSYEQYF	TGTGCCAGCAGTTTCGGGATAATGTCCTACGAGCAGTACTTC
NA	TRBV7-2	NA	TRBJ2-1	CASSFIVGAYNEQFF	TGTGCCAGCAGCTTTATTGTGGGGGCCTACAATGAGCAGTTCTTC